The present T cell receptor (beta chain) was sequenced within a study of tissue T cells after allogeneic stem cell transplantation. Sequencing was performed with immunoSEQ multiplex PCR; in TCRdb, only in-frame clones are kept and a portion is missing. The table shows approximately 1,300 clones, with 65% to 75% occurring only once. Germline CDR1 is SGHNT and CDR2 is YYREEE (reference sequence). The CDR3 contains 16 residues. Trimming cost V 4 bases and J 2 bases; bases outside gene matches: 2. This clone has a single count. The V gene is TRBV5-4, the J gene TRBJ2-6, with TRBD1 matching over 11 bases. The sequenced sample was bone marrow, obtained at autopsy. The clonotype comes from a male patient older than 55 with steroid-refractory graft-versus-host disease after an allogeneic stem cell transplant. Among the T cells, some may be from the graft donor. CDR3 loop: CASSRGQGAGANVLTF. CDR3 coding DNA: TGTGCCAGCAGCCGGGGACAGGGGGCTGGGGCCAACGTCCTGACTTTC. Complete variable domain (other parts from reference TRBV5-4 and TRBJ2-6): ETGVTQSPTHLIKTRGQQVTLRCSSQSGHNTVSWYQQALGQGPQFIFQYYREEENGRGNFPPRFSGLQFPNYSSELNVNALELDDSALYLCASSRGQGAGANVLTFGAGSRLTVL.